A single sample gave rise to the 13 T cell receptor beta chains below, sequenced in a study of T cells in localized non-small cell lung cancer. The repertoire was sequenced with immunoSEQ multiplex PCR; TCRdb's copy has only in-frame clones and lacks some. The sample yields 72,000 or so clones, approximately 84% seen once. This specimen consisted of peripheral blood, obtained before any cancer treatment. The receptors derive from a female donor over 55 with stage I lung adenocarcinoma.

The chain joins TRBV7-8 to TRBJ2-1, with TRBD2 as a possible D gene (6 bases). The length of the CDR3 is 17 residues. V was cut by 5 bases and J by 1 base, with 18 bases left in between. Per the germline V gene, CDR1 is SGHVS and CDR2 is FQNEAQ. The CDR3 DNA is TGTGCCAGCAGCGGGGGAGGCAGTAGGGTATCCTACAATGAGCAGTTCTTC. It is translated as CASSGGGSRVSYNEQFF. Together with reference TRBV7-8 and TRBJ2-1, the CDR3 gives the full variable domain: GAGVSQSPRYKVAKRGQDVALRCDPISGHVSLFWYQQALGQGPEFLTYFQNEAQLDKSGLPSDRFFAERPEGSVSTLKIQRTQQEDSAVYLCASSGGGSRVSYNEQFFGPGTRLTVL.

This clone was seen only once. The rearrangement uses TRBV9 and TRBJ2-5; possibly TRBD2 for D (5 bases). Trimming stripped 5 bases from V and 4 bases from J, with 15 bases between. The CDR3 is made up of 14 amino acids. In germline, CDR1 is SGDLS, CDR2 YYNGEE. Here the CDR3 DNA reads TGTGCCAGCAGTGCACAAGAACGGGGAGAGACCCAGTACTTC. Translating gives CASSAQERGETQYF.

This clone was recorded a few times. The chain is built from TRBV5-1 and TRBJ1-1; 9 bases are a match to TRBD1. The CDR3 extends over 14 amino acids. The V and J ends lost 4 bases and 0 bases, in that order; junction bases with no gene match: 1. Germline CDR1 is SGHRS and CDR2 is YFSETQ. CDR3 DNA sequence: TGCGCCAGCAGCGGGACAGGGATGAACACTGAAGCTTTCTTT. Its protein product is CASSGTGMNTEAFF.

The chain couples TRBV29-1 to TRBJ1-1; D not resolved. Looked up from germline, CDR1 is SQVTM and CDR2 is ANQGSEA. V dropped 7 bases and J dropped 0 bases, with 12 bases sitting between them. The CDR3 has 13 residues. The chain's CDR3 is CSGAMGMNTEAFF. The DNA for the CDR3 is TGCAGCGGCGCTATGGGGATGAACACTGAAGCTTTCTTT.

The chain is built from TRBV5-1 and TRBJ1-1; D is unresolved. Trimming pared 1 base from V and 5 bases from J, leaving 9 bases between. Germline-derived CDR1 and CDR2 are SGHRS and YFSETQ. The CDR3 runs to 13 residues. The CDR3 coding sequence is TGCGCCAGCAGCTTGAGCCAGCTTACTGAAGCTTTCTTT. Protein product: CASSLSQLTEAFF.

This clone came up many times. The rearrangement uses TRBV5-1 and TRBJ2-1; 9 nucleotides match TRBD1. Germline lookup yields CDR1 SGHRS and CDR2 YFSETQ. V shed 2 bases and J 7 bases; nucleotides not matched to a gene: 7. The CDR3 is 15 residues long. The DNA of the CDR3 is TGCGCCAGCAGCTTTACCGGGACAGGGATTAATGAGCAGTTCTTC. It translates to CASSFTGTGINEQFF. The full variable domain, rest sourced from reference TRBV5-1 and TRBJ2-1, is KAGVTQTPRYLIKTRGQQVTLSCSPISGHRSVSWYQQTPGQGLQFLFEYFSETQRNKGNFPGRFSGRQFSNSRSEMNVSTLELGDSALYLCASSFTGTGINEQFFGPGTRLTVL.

The genes are TRBV11-3 and TRBJ1-4; 8 bases align to TRBD1. The CDR3 length is 18 residues. V trimming: 1 base; J trimming: 10 bases; junction bases outside the gene matches: 17. The germline gives CDR1 SGHNT, CDR2 YENEEA. CDR3 in DNA: TGTGCCAGCAGCTTAGGGGTGACAGGGGCGTTGGCCCCAGGAAAACTGTTTTTT. It translates to CASSLGVTGALAPGKLFF.

The genes are TRBV2 and TRBJ2-2, with a possible D match to TRBD1 (6 bases). This CDR3 is 13 amino acids long. With 5 bases removed from V and 4 bases from J, the gap between germline ends came to 8 bases. Germline-derived CDR1 and CDR2 are SNHLY and FYNNEI. The CDR3 reads CASSTQGTGELFF. CDR3 sequence (DNA): TGTGCCAGCAGTACACAGGGCACCGGGGAGCTGTTTTTT.

V usage is TRBV5-1 and J usage is TRBJ2-2; D is possibly TRBD1 (6 bases). This CDR3 contains 16 residues. The V gene lost 0 bases and the J gene lost 0 bases, with 9 bases spanning the gap. Germline V gene lookup returns CDR1 SGHRS and CDR2 YFSETQ. Here the CDR3 reads CASSLGTAPNTGELFF. CDR3 DNA sequence: TGCGCCAGCAGCTTGGGGACAGCCCCGAACACCGGGGAGCTGTTTTTT. Variable domain in full (rest from reference TRBV5-1 and TRBJ2-2): KAGVTQTPRYLIKTRGQQVTLSCSPISGHRSVSWYQQTPGQGLQFLFEYFSETQRNKGNFPGRFSGRQFSNSRSEMNVSTLELGDSALYLCASSLGTAPNTGELFFGEGSRLTVL.

J is TRBJ2-7 and V is TRBV10-1, with 8 bases aligning to TRBD1. J was trimmed by 2 bases and V by 2 bases; bases with no gene match: 5. This CDR3 region has 15 residues. Germline CDR1 and CDR2: WNHNN and SYGVQD (reference sequence). The CDR3 nucleotides are TGCGCCAGCAGTGAGGGCCCGGGACAGGCCTACGAGCAGTACTTC. As protein: CASSEGPGQAYEQYF.

The V and J genes are TRBV4-1 and TRBJ2-1; TRBD2 matches at 12 bases. The germline V gene has CDR1 MGHRA and CDR2 YSYEKL. Trimming removed 3 bases from V and 8 bases from J; junction bases left unmatched: 20. The CDR3 covers 20 residues. The CDR3 sequence is CASSHPPGLAGLRGGYEQFF. Here the CDR3 DNA reads TGCGCCAGCAGCCATCCACCGGGACTAGCGGGCCTAAGAGGAGGCTATGAGCAGTTCTTC.

The chain uses TRBV7-9 and TRBJ1-3; D unresolved. Trimming shortened V by 3 bases and J by 2 bases, and 8 bases separated the two germline ends. Germline lookup yields CDR1 SEHNR and CDR2 FQNEAQ (reference sequence). The CDR3 loop spans 14 amino acids. CDR3 residues: CASSFAGAGNTIYF. In nucleotides, the CDR3 is TGTGCCAGCAGCTTTGCCGGGGCTGGAAACACCATATATTTT.

The V and J genes are TRBV19 and TRBJ2-7; 7 positions match TRBD1. This CDR3 is built from 15 residues. Losses at the gene ends were 1 base for V and 2 bases for J; bases not matched to a gene: 5. Germline V gene sequence: CDR1 LNHDA, CDR2 SQIVND (reference sequence). The CDR3 sequence is CASSIAETGAYEQYF. The CDR3 DNA follows: TGTGCCAGTAGTATAGCAGAAACAGGGGCCTACGAGCAGTACTTC.